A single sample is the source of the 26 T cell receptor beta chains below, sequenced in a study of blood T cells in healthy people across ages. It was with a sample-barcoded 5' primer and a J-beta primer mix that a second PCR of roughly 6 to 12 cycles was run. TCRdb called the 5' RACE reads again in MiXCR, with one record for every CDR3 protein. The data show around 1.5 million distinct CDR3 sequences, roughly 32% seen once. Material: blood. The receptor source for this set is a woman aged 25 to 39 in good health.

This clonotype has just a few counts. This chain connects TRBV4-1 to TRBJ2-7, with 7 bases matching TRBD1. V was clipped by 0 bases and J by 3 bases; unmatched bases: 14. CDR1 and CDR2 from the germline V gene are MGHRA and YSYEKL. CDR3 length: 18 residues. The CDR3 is CASSQERFTGELSYEQYF. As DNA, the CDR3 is TGCGCCAGCAGCCAAGAGAGATTTACAGGGGAATTAAGCTACGAGCAGTACTTC.

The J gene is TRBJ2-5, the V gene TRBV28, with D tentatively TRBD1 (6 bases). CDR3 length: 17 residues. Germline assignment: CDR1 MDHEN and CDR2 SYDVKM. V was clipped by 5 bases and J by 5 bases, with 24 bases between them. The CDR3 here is CASSPRPTGYNRETQYF. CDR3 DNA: TGTGCCAGCAGTCCCCGACCAACAGGGTACAACAGGGAGACCCAGTACTTC.

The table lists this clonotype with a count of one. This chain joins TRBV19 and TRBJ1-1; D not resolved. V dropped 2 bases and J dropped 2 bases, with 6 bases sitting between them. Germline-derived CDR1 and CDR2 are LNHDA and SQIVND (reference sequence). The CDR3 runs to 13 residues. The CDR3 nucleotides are TGTGCCAGTAGTATAAGTAAAAACACTGAAGCTTTCTTT. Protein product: CASSISKNTEAFF.

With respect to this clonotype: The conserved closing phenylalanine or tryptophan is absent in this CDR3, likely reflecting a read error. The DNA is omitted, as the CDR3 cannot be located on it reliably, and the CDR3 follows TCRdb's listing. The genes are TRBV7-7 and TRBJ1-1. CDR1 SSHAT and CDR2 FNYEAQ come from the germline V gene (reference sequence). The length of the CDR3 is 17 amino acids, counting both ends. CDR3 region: CASSARQLSEPTGGSFL.

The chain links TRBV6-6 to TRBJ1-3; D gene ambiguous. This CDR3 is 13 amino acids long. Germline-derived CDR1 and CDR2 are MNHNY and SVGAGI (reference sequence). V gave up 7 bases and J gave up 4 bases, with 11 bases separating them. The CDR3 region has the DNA TGTGCCAGCACCGGACGACTCGGAAACACCATATATTTT. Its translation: CASTGRLGNTIYF.

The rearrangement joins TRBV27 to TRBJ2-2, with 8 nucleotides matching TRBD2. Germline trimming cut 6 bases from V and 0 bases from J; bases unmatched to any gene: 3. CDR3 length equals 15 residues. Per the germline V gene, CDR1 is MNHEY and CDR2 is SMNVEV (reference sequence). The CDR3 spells CASRIAGTNTGELFF. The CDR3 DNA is TGTGCCAGCAGGATAGCGGGGACGAACACCGGGGAGCTGTTTTTT.

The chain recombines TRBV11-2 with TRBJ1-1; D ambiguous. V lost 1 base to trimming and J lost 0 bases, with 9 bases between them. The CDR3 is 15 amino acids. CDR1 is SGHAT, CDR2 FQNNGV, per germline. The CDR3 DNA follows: TGTGCCAGCAGCTTAGGGGCAGCCATGAACACTGAAGCTTTCTTT. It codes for CASSLGAAMNTEAFF.

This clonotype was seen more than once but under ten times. CDR3 in DNA: TGTGCCAGCAGCTTGGGTCTTGGGGCAGGGGATCCCCACGAGCAGTACTTC. This translates into CASSLGLGAGDPHEQYF. This chain uses TRBV5-6 with TRBJ2-7; D is perhaps TRBD1 (6 bases). The CDR3 extends over 17 amino acids. Trimming removed 0 bases at V and 5 bases at J, with 21 bases between. Germline V CDR1 and CDR2: SGHDT, YYEEEE.

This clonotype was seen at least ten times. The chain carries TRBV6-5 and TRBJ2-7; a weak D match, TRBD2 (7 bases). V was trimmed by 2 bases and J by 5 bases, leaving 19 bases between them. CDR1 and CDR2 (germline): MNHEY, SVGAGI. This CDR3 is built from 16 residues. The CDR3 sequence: CASSYSRTGTTHEQYF. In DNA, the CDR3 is TGTGCCAGCAGTTACAGTCGCACAGGGACTACCCACGAGCAGTACTTC.

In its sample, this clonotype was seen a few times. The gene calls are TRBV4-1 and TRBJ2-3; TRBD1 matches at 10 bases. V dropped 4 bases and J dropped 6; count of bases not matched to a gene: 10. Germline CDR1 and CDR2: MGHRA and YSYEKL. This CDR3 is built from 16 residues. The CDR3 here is CASSPGWDRGSDTQYF. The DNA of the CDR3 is TGCGCCAGCAGCCCCGGGTGGGACAGGGGATCTGATACGCAGTATTTT.

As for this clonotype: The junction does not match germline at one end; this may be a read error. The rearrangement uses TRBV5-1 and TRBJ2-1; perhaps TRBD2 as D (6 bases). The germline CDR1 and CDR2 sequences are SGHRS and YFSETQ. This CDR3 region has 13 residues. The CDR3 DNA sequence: TGCGCCAGCAGCTTGGCCTTGGACTGGTCGGGGGTCTTC. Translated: CASSLALDWSGVF.

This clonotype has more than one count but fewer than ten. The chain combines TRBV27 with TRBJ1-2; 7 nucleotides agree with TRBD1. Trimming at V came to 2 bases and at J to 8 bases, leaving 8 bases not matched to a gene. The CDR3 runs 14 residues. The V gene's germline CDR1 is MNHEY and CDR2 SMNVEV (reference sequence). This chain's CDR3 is CASSLKGTAWGYTF. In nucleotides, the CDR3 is TGTGCCAGCAGTTTAAAGGGGACAGCATGGGGCTACACCTTC.

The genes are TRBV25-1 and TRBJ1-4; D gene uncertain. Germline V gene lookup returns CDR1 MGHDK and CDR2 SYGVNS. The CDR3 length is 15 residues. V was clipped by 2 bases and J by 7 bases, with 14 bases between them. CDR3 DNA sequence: TGTGCCAGCAGTGAAGAGGAGATAGTCGGTGAAAAACTGTTTTTT. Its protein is CASSEEEIVGEKLFF. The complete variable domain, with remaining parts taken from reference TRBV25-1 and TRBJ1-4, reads EADIYQTPRYLVIGTGKKITLECSQTMGHDKMYWYQQDPGMELHLIHYSYGVNSTEKGDLSSESTVSRIRTEHFPLTLESARPSHTSQYLCASSEEEIVGEKLFFGSGTQLSVL.

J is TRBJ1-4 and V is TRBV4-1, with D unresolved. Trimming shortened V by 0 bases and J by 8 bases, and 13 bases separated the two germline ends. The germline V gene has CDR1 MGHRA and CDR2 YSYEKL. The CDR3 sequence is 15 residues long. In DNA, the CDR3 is TGCGCCAGCAGCCAAGAATATCCAACTAGAGAAAAACTGTTTTTT. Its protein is CASSQEYPTREKLFF.

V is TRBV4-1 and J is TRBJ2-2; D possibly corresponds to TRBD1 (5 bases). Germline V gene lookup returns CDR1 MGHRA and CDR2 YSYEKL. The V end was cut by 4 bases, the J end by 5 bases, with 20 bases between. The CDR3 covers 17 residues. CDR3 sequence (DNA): TGCGCCAGCAGCCGACCGAAAGCAGGGATAGGGACCGGGGAGCTGTTTTTT. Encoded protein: CASSRPKAGIGTGELFF.

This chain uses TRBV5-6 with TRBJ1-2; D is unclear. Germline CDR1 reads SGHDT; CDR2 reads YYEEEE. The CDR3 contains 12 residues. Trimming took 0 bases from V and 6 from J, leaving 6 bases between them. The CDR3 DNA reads TGTGCCAGCAGCTTGGGGTTAGATGGCTACACCTTC. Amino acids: CASSLGLDGYTF.

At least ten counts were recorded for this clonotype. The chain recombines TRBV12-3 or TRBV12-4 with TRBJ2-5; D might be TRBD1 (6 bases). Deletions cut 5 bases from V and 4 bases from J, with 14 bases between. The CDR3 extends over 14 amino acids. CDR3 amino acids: CASSHPVGAETQYF. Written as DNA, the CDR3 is TGTGCCAGCAGTCATCCGGTGGGGGCAGAGACCCAGTACTTC.

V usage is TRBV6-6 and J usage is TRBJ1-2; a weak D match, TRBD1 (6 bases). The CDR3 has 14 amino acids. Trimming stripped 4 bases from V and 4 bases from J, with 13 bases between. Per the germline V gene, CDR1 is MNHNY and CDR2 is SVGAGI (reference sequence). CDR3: CASSSAGAPYGYTF. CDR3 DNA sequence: TGTGCCAGCAGTTCGGCAGGGGCCCCCTATGGCTACACCTTC.

This chain's CDR3 is CASSINRGWDIQYF. CDR3 coding DNA: TGCGCCAGCAGCATCAACAGGGGGTGGGACATTCAGTACTTC. The V call is TRBV5-1, the J call TRBJ2-4, with 8 bases fitting TRBD1. The length of the CDR3 is 14 residues. Trimming removed 4 bases from V and 8 bases from J; junction bases left unmatched: 8. Germline CDR1 and CDR2: SGHRS and YFSETQ.

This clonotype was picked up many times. CDR3 nucleotide sequence: TGCAGTGCTAGAGCCCTAGACTTAATTGGGGTCAATGAGCAGTTCTTC. Encoded protein: CSARALDLIGVNEQFF. The chain links TRBV20-1 to TRBJ2-1; no firm D call. Trimming pared 1 base from V and 6 bases from J, leaving 19 bases between. This CDR3 is built from 16 residues. From germline, CDR1 is DFQATT and CDR2 SNEGSKA (reference sequence).

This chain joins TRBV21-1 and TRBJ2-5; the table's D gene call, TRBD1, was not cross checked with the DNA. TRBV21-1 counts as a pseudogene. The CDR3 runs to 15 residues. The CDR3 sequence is CASSKGTGDRETQYF. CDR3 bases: TGTGCCAGCAGCAAAGGAACAGGGGATCGGGAGACCCAGTACTTC.

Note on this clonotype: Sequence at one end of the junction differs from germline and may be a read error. This CDR3 is CAVSRRDTHYEQYF. In nucleotides, the CDR3 is TGTGCCGTCAGCCGCCGGGACACACACTACGAGCAGTACTTC. This chain uses TRBV10-3 with TRBJ2-7, with D perhaps matching TRBD1 (6 bases). Germline CDR1 reads ENHRY; CDR2 reads SYGVKD. This CDR3 comprises 14 residues.

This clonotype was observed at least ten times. As DNA, the CDR3 is TGCAGTGCTAGCGGGACTAGCGGATACAATGAGCAGTTCTTC. Encoded protein: CSASGTSGYNEQFF. This chain joins TRBV20-1 and TRBJ2-1; 11 bases agree with TRBD2. The germline V gene has CDR1 DFQATT and CDR2 SNEGSKA (reference sequence). Trimming took 3 bases from V and 4 from J; bases not matched to a gene: 2. This CDR3 is built from 14 residues.

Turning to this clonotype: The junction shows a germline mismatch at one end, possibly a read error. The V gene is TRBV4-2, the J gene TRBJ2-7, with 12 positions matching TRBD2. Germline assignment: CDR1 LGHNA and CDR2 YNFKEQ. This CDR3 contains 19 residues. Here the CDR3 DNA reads TGTGCCAGCAGCCAACCACTAGCGGGGGGCTACTCGAGCTCCTACGGGCAGTACTTC. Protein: CASSQPLAGGYSSSYGQYF.

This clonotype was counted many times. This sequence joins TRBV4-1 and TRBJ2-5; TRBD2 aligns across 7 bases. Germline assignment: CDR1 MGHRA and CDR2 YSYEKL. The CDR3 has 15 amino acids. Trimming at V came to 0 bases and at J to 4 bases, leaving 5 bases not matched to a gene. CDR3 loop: CASSQDMTGGETQYF. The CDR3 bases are TGCGCCAGCAGCCAAGATATGACGGGGGGAGAGACCCAGTACTTC.

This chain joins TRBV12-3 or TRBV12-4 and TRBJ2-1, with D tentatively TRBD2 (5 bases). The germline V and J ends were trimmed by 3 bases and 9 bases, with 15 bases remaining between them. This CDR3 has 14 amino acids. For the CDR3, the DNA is TGTGCCAGCAGTTTTGAAGGATGGGGAGTTGAGCAGTTCTTC. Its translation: CASSFEGWGVEQFF.